The 26 T cell receptor beta chains below all came from one sample that was sequenced in a study of T-cell memory formation after mild COVID-19. MiXCR, run by TCRdb on the 5' RACE reads, gives a single entry per CDR3 protein. The repertoire holds almost 350,000 distinct CDR3 sequences, with 20% to 25% as singletons. The specimen was PBMCs or a T cell subset sorted from them (not recorded which). Receptors were obtained from a man younger than 35 who had mild COVID-19 (a few samples of this study predate the infection). Cell type and time point are not known.

In its sample, this clonotype was seen a few times. The chain employs TRBV7-8 and TRBJ2-5; 8 nucleotides line up with TRBD2. Germline loops: CDR1 SGHVS, CDR2 FQNEAQ. The CDR3 is made up of 13 amino acids. The V and J ends lost 5 bases and 10 bases, in that order; junction bases with no gene match: 9. The CDR3 loop is CASSLSGGPDQYF. Here the CDR3 DNA reads TGTGCCAGCAGCCTTTCGGGGGGGCCGGACCAGTACTTC.

This clonotype was seen more than once but under ten times. The chain carries TRBV5-1 and TRBJ2-5; perhaps TRBD1 as D (5 bases). From germline, CDR1 is SGHRS and CDR2 YFSETQ. The CDR3 extends over 17 amino acids. The V end lost 3 bases, the J end lost 5 bases, and 23 bases lay between the germline ends. This chain's CDR3 is CASSSSRYRFSEETQYF. DNA for the CDR3: TGCGCCAGCAGCTCCAGCCGGTACAGGTTCAGCGAGGAGACCCAGTACTTC.

This clonotype was picked up a small number of times. This chain links TRBV11-2 with TRBJ1-1, with no clear D. This CDR3 has 13 amino acids. Trimming shortened V by 5 bases and J by 4 bases, and 11 bases separated the two germline ends. Germline loops: CDR1 SGHAT, CDR2 FQNNGV. The CDR3 region has the DNA TGTGCCAGCAGCCAGACCAAAGGCACTGAAGCTTTCTTT. Translating gives CASSQTKGTEAFF.

This clonotype turned up a few times. This chain connects TRBV5-4 to TRBJ1-2, with D possibly matching TRBD1 (5 bases). The germline gives CDR1 SGHNT, CDR2 YYREEE (reference sequence). The ends were cut back, 4 bases at V and 4 bases at J, with 17 bases in the middle. The CDR3 loop spans 15 amino acids. The CDR3 loop reads CASSRTGTVAYGYTF. CDR3 DNA: TGTGCCAGCAGCCGAACCGGGACGGTTGCCTATGGCTACACCTTC.

This clonotype turned up a few times. The chain uses TRBV4-2 and TRBJ1-1; D gene uncertain. Deletions cut 5 bases from V and 0 bases from J, with 7 bases between. Germline V gene lookup returns CDR1 LGHNA and CDR2 YNFKEQ. This CDR3 spans 13 amino acids. This CDR3 reads CASSSLLNTEAFF. The CDR3 DNA is TGTGCCAGCAGCTCCCTTCTGAACACTGAAGCTTTCTTT.

This clonotype was seen more than once but under ten times. This chain uses TRBV6-6 with TRBJ1-5; TRBD1 matches 7 bases. The CDR3 is 13 amino acids. The germline CDR1 and CDR2 sequences are MNHNY and SVGAGI (reference sequence). V lost 8 bases to trimming and J lost 4 bases; unmatched junction nucleotides: 5. DNA for the CDR3: TGTGCCAGCGACAGGGAGGGAAATCAGCCCCAGCATTTT. Protein: CASDREGNQPQHF.

V usage is TRBV20-1 and J usage is TRBJ2-5; 7 bases align to TRBD2. Unmatched junction bases numbered 2, after V lost 0 bases and J lost 7 bases. The CDR3 has 12 residues. The germline gives CDR1 DFQATT, CDR2 SNEGSKA (reference sequence). The DNA for the CDR3 is TGCAGTGCTAGAGATAGCGGGTGGACCCAGTACTTC. This sequence encodes CSARDSGWTQYF.

The chain has TRBV12-3 or TRBV12-4 and TRBJ2-4; possibly TRBD2 for D (6 bases). The CDR3 is made up of 14 amino acids. V lost 5 bases to trimming and J lost 9 bases, with 17 bases between them. In DNA form, the CDR3 reads TGTGCCAGCAGTGCCGCCGGGACTGGGGGCATTCAGTACTTC. Translated, it gives CASSAAGTGGIQYF.

The CDR3 DNA is TGCAGCGTTGTGACAGGGGGTAGTTATAGCAATCAGCCCCAGCATTTT. This encodes CSVVTGGSYSNQPQHF. The chain links TRBV29-1 to TRBJ1-5; 9 bases fit TRBD1. The CDR3 is 16 residues long. Trimming at V came to 4 bases and at J to 0 bases, leaving 7 bases not matched to a gene. Germline V CDR1 and CDR2: SQVTM, ANQGSEA.

V gene TRBV2 combines with J gene TRBJ1-5; 10 bases line up with TRBD1. The CDR3 is 14 residues long. Unmatched junction bases numbered 5, after V lost 8 bases and J lost 4 bases. Germline values: CDR1 SNHLY, CDR2 FYNNEI. CDR3 sequence reads: CASSGTGENQPQHF. DNA of the CDR3: TGTGCCAGCTCAGGGACAGGGGAGAATCAGCCCCAGCATTTT.

This clonotype was counted a few times. The rearrangement uses TRBV20-1 and TRBJ2-7; a possible D gene is TRBD1 (5 bases). The CDR3 covers 13 residues. Trimming took 0 bases from V and 3 from J, leaving 9 bases between them. In germline, CDR1 is DFQATT, CDR2 SNEGSKA (reference sequence). The CDR3 here is CSARDTQVYEQYV. CDR3 bases: TGCAGTGCTAGAGATACACAGGTCTACGAGCAGTACGTC.

The chain joins TRBV7-9 to TRBJ1-5; D is possibly TRBD1 (6 bases). The CDR3 has 16 amino acids. In germline, CDR1 is SEHNR, CDR2 FQNEAQ (reference sequence). V lost 0 bases, J lost 6 bases, and 15 bases lay in between. DNA for the CDR3: TGTGCCAGCAGCTTAGCGGGAACAGGGCAAGGTCAGCCCCAGCATTTT. Translation: CASSLAGTGQGQPQHF.

This clonotype was found once. V gene TRBV4-3 combines with J gene TRBJ1-4; 9 bases map to TRBD1. J lost 7 bases, V lost 5 bases, and 17 bases had no gene match. This CDR3 region has 18 residues. Germline V lookup: CDR1 LGHNA, CDR2 YSLEER. The CDR3 sequence is CASSSTGGGLVSGEKLFF. CDR3 nucleotides: TGCGCCAGCAGCTCAACAGGGGGCGGTTTGGTAAGCGGTGAAAAACTGTTTTTT.

The chain uses TRBV15 and TRBJ2-7; D may be TRBD1 (5 bases). CDR3 length equals 13 residues. The V end was cut by 1 base, the J end by 4 bases, with 8 bases between. In germline, CDR1 is LNHNV, CDR2 YYDKDF (reference sequence). CDR3 coding DNA: TGTGCCACCAGCAGAGTTCAGGGTTACGAGCAGTACTTC. Residues: CATSRVQGYEQYF.

V is TRBV7-2 and J is TRBJ2-1; TRBD2 matches 8 bases. The length of the CDR3 is 16 residues. CDR1 is SGHTA, CDR2 FQGNSA, per germline. Trimming cost V 1 base and J 7 bases; bases outside gene matches: 9. DNA of the CDR3: TGTGCCAGCAGCTTAGATAGCGGGGCCGGTTTTAATGAGCAGTTCTTC. This sequence encodes CASSLDSGAGFNEQFF.

V usage is TRBV9 and J usage is TRBJ2-1; TRBD1 or TRBD2 may be the D gene (5 bases each). The CDR3 consists of 13 residues. Germline V gene data show CDR1 as SGDLS and CDR2 as YYNGEE. Deletions cut 3 bases from V and 5 bases from J, with 9 bases between. The CDR3 region has the DNA TGTGCCAGCAGCGCCGGGACCCACAATGAGCAGTTCTTC. This sequence encodes CASSAGTHNEQFF.

This clonotype showed up just a few times. The rearrangement joins TRBV9 to TRBJ1-5; perhaps TRBD1 as D (6 bases). The germline gives CDR1 SGDLS, CDR2 YYNGEE. CDR3 length equals 13 residues. V was clipped by 4 bases and J by 9 bases, with 14 bases between them. The CDR3 DNA sequence: TGTGCCAGCAGCTTACAGGGCGGACGGCCCCAGCATTTT. The encoded protein is CASSLQGGRPQHF.

The V call is TRBV7-2, the J call TRBJ1-5, with D uncertain. The germline V and J ends were trimmed by 1 base and 7 bases, with 8 bases remaining between them. The CDR3 is made up of 13 amino acids. Germline V gene data show CDR1 as SGHTA and CDR2 as FQGNSA. The CDR3 sequence: CASSLVWGQPQHF. The CDR3 DNA reads TGTGCCAGCAGCTTAGTATGGGGACAGCCCCAGCATTTT.

This clonotype was seen ten or more times. The rearrangement links TRBV5-1 to TRBJ2-3; TRBD1 is a possible D gene (6 bases). The V end was cut by 7 bases, the J end by 5 bases, with 8 bases between. Per the germline V gene, CDR1 is SGHRS and CDR2 is YFSETQ. This CDR3 comprises 11 residues. The CDR3 DNA is TGCGCCAGCGGCAGGGGAGATACGCAGTATTTT. Translation: CASGRGDTQYF.

This clonotype was observed a single time. The chain has TRBV6-5 and TRBJ1-3; D unclear. Looked up from germline, CDR1 is MNHEY and CDR2 is SVGAGI. The CDR3 has 13 residues. V was cut by 10 bases and J by 0 bases, with 10 bases left in between. CDR3 DNA: TGTGCCACCTACCCCAACTCTGGAAACACCATATATTTT. Translated: CATYPNSGNTIYF.

This clonotype turned up a few times. The chain recombines TRBV6-6 with TRBJ2-1; D remains ambiguous. CDR3 length: 12 amino acids. CDR1 and CDR2 (germline): MNHNY, SVGAGI (reference sequence). Trimming left V 6 bases short and J 10 bases short, with 13 bases between. CDR3 nucleotide sequence: TGTGCCAGCAGGGCCGACCGGGCCGAGCAGTTCTTC. It encodes CASRADRAEQFF.

The rearrangement links TRBV5-1 to TRBJ2-2, with 10 bases matching TRBD2. The V gene end was trimmed by 0 bases and the J gene end by 8 bases; junction bases not matched to a gene: 4. CDR3 length equals 15 residues. Germline values: CDR1 SGHRS, CDR2 YFSETQ. In nucleotides, the CDR3 is TGCGCCAGCAGCTTGGCTAGCGGGGGAGCGGGGGAGCTGTTTTTT. Amino acid sequence: CASSLASGGAGELFF.

This clonotype appeared once. V usage is TRBV6-1 and J usage is TRBJ1-2; no firm D call. V gave up 1 base and J gave up 8 bases, with 11 bases separating them. From germline, CDR1 is MNHNS and CDR2 SASEGT. This CDR3 region has 13 residues. CDR3 protein: CASSEVGEWGYTF. Here the CDR3 DNA reads TGTGCCAGCAGTGAAGTTGGGGAGTGGGGCTACACCTTC.

The gene calls are TRBV20-1 and TRBJ1-5; no clear D gene. The CDR3 has 13 amino acids. Germline CDR1 DFQATT, CDR2 SNEGSKA (reference sequence). Between the trimmed V and J ends, which lost 6 bases and 4 bases, there was a span of 13 bases. CDR3 residues: CSAAEVINQPQHF. In DNA form, the CDR3 reads TGCAGTGCGGCAGAAGTAATAAATCAGCCCCAGCATTTT.

A few counts support this clonotype. The rearrangement links TRBV7-2 to TRBJ1-1; possibly TRBD1 for D (5 bases). Germline CDR1 is SGHTA and CDR2 is FQGNSA. The CDR3 runs to 14 residues. V was pared by 5 bases and J by 1 base, with 11 bases between. As DNA, the CDR3 is TGTGCCAGCAGCCGGACACCTCAGAACACTGAAGCTTTCTTT. The encoded protein is CASSRTPQNTEAFF.

A word on this clonotype: An end of the junction differs from the germline gene, which may be a read error. The gene calls are TRBV18 and TRBJ2-7; the match to TRBD1 covers 11 bases. CDR1 KGHSH and CDR2 LQKENI come from the germline V gene. The CDR3 sequence is 17 residues long. The DNA of the CDR3 is TGTGCAAGCTCACTACTCCAGCCAGGACAGGGGGCGTACGAGCAGTACTTC. As protein: CASSLLQPGQGAYEQYF. The full variable domain, with the rest looked up from reference TRBV18 and TRBJ2-7, is NAGVMQNPRHLVRRRGQEARLRCSPMKGHSHVYWYRQLPEEGLKFMVYLQKENIIDESGMPKERFSAEFPKEGPSILRIQQVVRGDSAAYFCASSLLQPGQGAYEQYFGPGTRLTVT.